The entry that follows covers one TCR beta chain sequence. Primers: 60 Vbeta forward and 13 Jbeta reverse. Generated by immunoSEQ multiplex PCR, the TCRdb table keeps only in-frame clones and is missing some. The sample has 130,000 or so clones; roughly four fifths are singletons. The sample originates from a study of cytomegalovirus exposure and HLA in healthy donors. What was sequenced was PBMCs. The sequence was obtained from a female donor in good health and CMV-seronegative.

The CDR3 bases are TGCGCCAGCAGCTTGGCTTTAACTAGCGGGAGTTGGGATGAGCAGTTCTTC. Its protein product is CASSLALTSGSWDEQFF. The chain is built from TRBV5-1 and TRBJ2-1; TRBD2 matches at 11 bases. The CDR3 covers 17 residues. J was trimmed by 8 bases and V by 0 bases; bases with no gene match: 10. CDR1 SGHRS and CDR2 YFSETQ come from the germline V gene.